This is a list of T cell receptor beta chains from one sample in a study of T-cell memory formation after mild COVID-19. A single record per CDR3 protein comes from TCRdb applying MiXCR to the 5' RACE reads. The repertoire holds some 410,000 distinct CDR3 sequences, more than 20% seen once, with 10% to 15% in the top ten. The specimen sequenced was PBMCs or a T cell subset sorted from them (not recorded which). The origin of the receptors is an adult woman who had mild COVID-19 (a few samples of this study predate the infection). Cell type and time point are not known. CDR3s include the opening cysteine and the closing phenylalanine or tryptophan. Fields, in order: D gene, V gene, J gene, clone size, CDR3 DNA, CDR3 protein. A D gene is named only where the DNA matches it firmly. Only part of the rows carry a size: once, few, many, or a class if the clone is expanded.

>TRBD2|TRBV7-9|TRBJ2-1|many
TGTGCCAGCAGCCTCACTAGCGGGACCTACAATGAGCAGTTCTTC
CASSLTSGTYNEQFF
>.|TRBV20-1|TRBJ2-7|.
TGCAGTGCTAGAGATTCCGGCGAAACATCCTACGAGCAGTACTTC
CSARDSGETSYEQYF
>.|TRBV4-1|TRBJ2-1|few
TGCGCCAGCAGCCAATTAGATTTGCTCGATTACAATGAGCAGTTCTTC
CASSQLDLLDYNEQFF
>.|TRBV20-1|TRBJ2-5|many
TGCAGTGCTAGAGTGGCTGCGGCCCAAGAGACCCAGTACTTC
CSARVAAAQETQYF
>.|TRBV25-1|TRBJ2-7|few
TGTGCCAGCAGTGCTTCGGAGGGGGCTTACTCCGAGCAGTACTTC
CASSASEGAYSEQYF
>.|TRBV11-2|TRBJ1-5|.
TGTGCCAGCAGCTTATTCGGGAATCAGCCCCAGCATTTT
CASSLFGNQPQHF
>.|TRBV7-3|TRBJ2-3|.
TGTGCCAGCAGCTTGTTACTGGGAGATACGCAGTATTTT
CASSLLLGDTQYF
>.|TRBV19|TRBJ1-2|.
TGTGCCAGTAGGGACGGCCGGGGAGGCTATGGCTACACCTTC
CASRDGRGGYGYTF
>TRBD2|TRBV6-1|TRBJ2-3|once
TGTGCCAGCAGTGCTAATCTAGCGGGGAGCACAGATACGCAGTATTTT
CASSANLAGSTDTQYF
>TRBD1|TRBV15|TRBJ2-3|few
TGTGCCACCAGCAGAGGGCAGGGGGCTTCAGATACGCAGTATTTT
CATSRGQGASDTQYF
>.|TRBV15|TRBJ2-2|few
TGTGCCACCAGCAGAGTGGTGAGGGGTCTGAACACCGGGGAGCTGTTTTTT
CATSRVVRGLNTGELFF
>.|TRBV14|TRBJ2-1|few
TGTGCCAGCAGCCAAGGCAGGCAGACCCCCTACAATGAGCAGTTCTTC
CASSQGRQTPYNEQFF
>TRBD1|TRBV25-1|TRBJ2-7|few
TGTGCCAGCAGTGAGACACAGACAAAGGACAGGGACATCCCCTACGAGCAGTACTTC
CASSETQTKDRDIPYEQYF
>TRBD1|TRBV29-1|TRBJ2-2|.
TGCAGCGTCGACAGGGGGCGAACCGGGGAGCTGTTTTTT
CSVDRGRTGELFF
>TRBD2|TRBV20-1|TRBJ2-7|.
TGCAGTGCAACGGGACTAGCGGGAGGGAACTACGAGCAGTACTTC
CSATGLAGGNYEQYF
>TRBD1|TRBV12-3/TRBV12-4|TRBJ2-7|few
TGTGCCAGCAGTTCCAGGGGGCTTGCTCTCTACGAGCAGTACTTC
CASSSRGLALYEQYF
>.|TRBV6-6|TRBJ1-3|few
TGTGCCAGCACCTGGACCTCTGGAAACACCATATATTTT
CASTWTSGNTIYF
>.|TRBV5-5|TRBJ2-1|.
TGTGCCCGCAGCTTGCAGGGTTCCAGGGATGAGCAGTTCTTC
CARSLQGSRDEQFF
>.|TRBV7-3|TRBJ1-1|.
TGTGCCAGCAGCCCCCAAGGGTGGGCGAACACTGAAGCTTTCTTT
CASSPQGWANTEAFF
>.|TRBV5-4|TRBJ2-1|.
TGTGCCAGCAGCCCCGGCCTAGTATCGCAAAATGAGCAGTTCTTC
CASSPGLVSQNEQFF
>TRBD2|TRBV4-1|TRBJ2-5|few
TGCGCCAGCAGCCAAGATCCAGCGGGGGGGCGAGAGACCCAGTACTTC
CASSQDPAGGRETQYF
>TRBD1|TRBV7-9|TRBJ1-1|.
TGTGCCAGCAGCCCCGGGACAGGGGCCAGCACTGAAGCTTTCTTT
CASSPGTGASTEAFF
>.|TRBV10-2|TRBJ1-5|few
TGCGCCAGCAGTGGTGAGAGTCGGCACCAGCATTTT
CASSGESRHQHF
>TRBD1|TRBV5-1|TRBJ2-7|.
TGCGCCAGCAGCGGGGGACAGGCGAGCTCCTACGAGCAGTACTTC
CASSGGQASSYEQYF
>.|TRBV9|TRBJ2-3|.
TGTGCCAGCAGCGCACGACTCGAGGCTTTCACAGATACGCAGTATTTT
CASSARLEAFTDTQYF
>TRBD1|TRBV5-1|TRBJ1-3|few
TGCGCCAGCAGCCCGGGACAGATCTCTGGAAACACCATATATTTT
CASSPGQISGNTIYF
>.|TRBV18|TRBJ1-2|few
TGTGCCAGCTCACCCCCCACCTACAGGGCCGGCTATGGCTACACCTTC
CASSPPTYRAGYGYTF
>.|TRBV20-1|TRBJ2-7|few
TGCAGTACCAGACCCGGGACCACCTACGAGCAGTACTTC
CSTRPGTTYEQYF
>.|TRBV24-1|TRBJ1-4|.
TGTGCCATTACAGGGTCACCTAATGAAAAACTGTTTTTT
CAITGSPNEKLFF
>TRBD2|TRBV9|TRBJ2-7|.
TGTGCCAGCAGCGTAACTAGCGGTCCCTACGAGCAGTACTTC
CASSVTSGPYEQYF
>.|TRBV9|TRBJ2-5|few
TGTGCCAGCAGCCCAGGGGCGGGGAGAGGTGAAGAGACCCAGTACTTC
CASSPGAGRGEETQYF
>.|TRBV10-2|TRBJ2-7|few
TGCGCCAGCATAGCAGGACAATCCTACGAGCAGTACTTC
CASIAGQSYEQYF
>.|TRBV29-1|TRBJ2-7|.
TGCAGCGTAAATAGGGGTTACGAGCAGTACTTC
CSVNRGYEQYF
>.|TRBV7-9|TRBJ2-3|many
TGTGCCAGCAGCTTCGGTCGGGGACCAGATACGCAGTATTTT
CASSFGRGPDTQYF
>.|TRBV5-1|TRBJ2-7|.
TGCGCCAGCAGCTTGGATGCTGGGACGGTCGCTCGTCGCTCCGAGCAGTACTTC
CASSLDAGTVARRSEQYF
>.|TRBV9|TRBJ2-6|.
TGTGCCAGCAGCGTGGGTCCTTCTGGGGCCAACGTCCTGACTTTC
CASSVGPSGANVLTF
>TRBD2|TRBV7-2|TRBJ2-1|few
TGTGCCAGCAGCTCACCCGGGACTAGCGCCAATGAGCAGTTCTTC
CASSSPGTSANEQFF
>.|TRBV3-1|TRBJ2-7|.
TGTGCCAGCAGCCCCGCATTAACCTACGAGCAGTACTTC
CASSPALTYEQYF
>TRBD2|TRBV9|TRBJ2-1|few
TGTGCCAGCAGCGCCCGCACTAGCGGGGGGGCCTATGAGCAGTTCTTC
CASSARTSGGAYEQFF
>.|TRBV20-1|TRBJ2-5|.
TGCAGTGCTAGAGCCACAGGGGAGGGAGAGACCCAGTACTTC
CSARATGEGETQYF
>.|TRBV28|TRBJ1-1|.
TGTGCCAGCAGGTGGGGTGAAGGGACTGAAGCTTTCTTT
CASRWGEGTEAFF
>.|TRBV11-2|TRBJ1-1|few
TGTGCCAGCGGTGGGGGGACCAACACTGAAGCTTTCTTT
CASGGGTNTEAFF
>.|TRBV5-5|TRBJ2-3|few
TGTGCCAGCAGCCCCGGCGGGTTTGATACGCAGTATTTT
CASSPGGFDTQYF
>TRBD2|TRBV5-1|TRBJ2-3|.
TGCGCCAGCAGCTTCCTAGCGGGAATCACAGATACGCAGTATTTT
CASSFLAGITDTQYF
>TRBD1|TRBV24-1|TRBJ2-1|.
TGTGCCACCAGTGCCGCGGACAGGGGGCCCGACAATGAGCAGTTCTTC
CATSAADRGPDNEQFF
>.|TRBV5-1|TRBJ2-3|.
TGCGCCAGCAGTACTCCGGGACGGATATTCACAGATACGCAGTATTTT
CASSTPGRIFTDTQYF
>TRBD1|TRBV20-1|TRBJ1-1|.
TGCAGTGCTGAGGACAGGGAGGAGGGTTGGGACACTGAAGCTTTCTTT
CSAEDREEGWDTEAFF